What follows are 29 T cell receptor beta chains derived from one specimen sequenced in a study of T cells in Graves' hyperthyroidism and ophthalmopathy. RNA transcripts served as the template for amplifying TCR beta CDR3 regions. HTBI primers were employed in a first-round RT-PCR of the TCR CDR3. TCRdb used MiXCR to reprocess the multiplex PCR reads, holding one entry per CDR3 protein. The data contain roughly 750,000 distinct CDR3 sequences, around 17% of them singletons. Sequencing was carried out using blood. The receptors here all came from a man aged 18 to 30 with Graves' hyperthyroidism.

This clonotype has only a few counts. This sequence joins TRBV25-1 and TRBJ2-7; 7 bases are shared with TRBD1. This CDR3 is 14 amino acids long. V lost 3 bases, J lost 2 bases, and 4 bases stayed unmatched. Germline V gives CDR1 MGHDK, CDR2 SYGVNS. CDR3: CASSDGTATYEQYF. The CDR3 nucleotides read TGTGCCAGCAGTGATGGGACAGCCACCTACGAGCAGTACTTC.

To note about this clonotype: This could be a read error, since a much larger clone is one nucleotide away. The chain carries TRBV7-6 and TRBJ2-1, with TRBD2 matching 9 bases. The germline CDR1 and CDR2 sequences are SGHVS and FNYEAQ. The CDR3 spans 15 residues. With 3 bases clipped from V and 2 bases from J, the junction kept 2 bases outside the gene matches. CDR3 sequence: CASSFERGAYNEQFF. The CDR3 DNA reads as TGTGCCAGCAGCTTTGAGCGGGGGGCCTACAATGAGCAGTTCTTC.

The rearrangement links TRBV2 to TRBJ2-7; 11 bases map to TRBD1. There are 14 residues in the CDR3. CDR1 is SNHLY and CDR2 is FYNNEI in the germline V gene. V lost 8 bases, J lost 5 bases, and 8 bases stayed unmatched. Here the CDR3 DNA reads TGTGCCAGCGGGAGGGACAGGGGGTCCGACGAGCAGTACTTC. Protein sequence: CASGRDRGSDEQYF.

The sample holds many counts of this clonotype. The genes are TRBV11-1 and TRBJ2-7; the D call may be TRBD1 or TRBD2 (6 bases each). The CDR3 is made up of 15 amino acids. In germline, CDR1 is SGHAT, CDR2 FQDESV (reference sequence). The V end lost 4 bases, the J end lost 2 bases, and 15 bases lay between the germline ends. In DNA form, the CDR3 reads TGTGCCAGCAGCTCCGAGGGGGGCAGAGCCTACGAGCAGTACTTC. This codes for CASSSEGGRAYEQYF.

The V gene is TRBV2, the J gene TRBJ2-2, with no clear D. The length of the CDR3 is 15 residues. CDR1 SNHLY and CDR2 FYNNEI come from the germline V gene. The V end was cut by 2 bases, the J end by 4 bases, with 11 bases between. The CDR3 DNA follows: TGTGCCAGCAGTGAATTTGGAGTTGGCACCGGGGAGCTGTTTTTT. It yields the protein CASSEFGVGTGELFF.

This clonotype has only a few counts. The chain links TRBV9 to TRBJ1-2; D is perhaps TRBD1 (6 bases). V lost 4 bases and J 11 bases, leaving 18 bases between the germline ends. This CDR3 has 13 amino acids. Germline values: CDR1 SGDLS, CDR2 YYNGEE. The DNA for the CDR3 is TGTGCCAGCAGCACGGGACACCCGCCGGGGTACACCTTC. Protein sequence: CASSTGHPPGYTF.

This clonotype was recorded at least ten times. The V gene is TRBV28, the J gene TRBJ1-1; 7 nucleotides match TRBD1. The CDR3 is made up of 14 amino acids. Germline V gene lookup returns CDR1 MDHEN and CDR2 SYDVKM. The J segment lost 4 bases and the V segment lost 7 bases, leaving 9 bases of the junction unmatched. CDR3 region: CASIEEGASTEAFF. CDR3 DNA: TGTGCCAGCATCGAGGAGGGGGCAAGCACTGAAGCTTTCTTT.

A single count supports this clonotype. The rearrangement joins TRBV7-9 to TRBJ1-5; TRBD1 agrees at 11 bases. With 4 bases clipped from V and 1 base from J, the junction kept 0 bases outside the gene matches. The CDR3 runs 15 residues. Per germline, CDR1 SEHNR and CDR2 FQNEAQ (reference sequence). The CDR3 loop reads CASSWDRGSNQPQHF. In DNA, the CDR3 is TGTGCCAGCAGCTGGGACAGGGGGAGCAATCAGCCCCAGCATTTT.

The V and J genes are TRBV4-1 and TRBJ1-5, with 9 bases fitting TRBD1. This CDR3 is built from 16 residues. Trimming at V came to 3 bases and at J to 1 base, leaving 4 bases not matched to a gene. Germline CDR1 is MGHRA and CDR2 is YSYEKL. The CDR3 DNA follows: TGCGCCAGCAGCCAGCCGGACAGGGGAAGCAATCAGCCCCAGCATTTT. It yields the protein CASSQPDRGSNQPQHF.

The chain uses TRBV7-9 and TRBJ2-1; D is ambiguous. V was shortened by 1 base and J by 6 bases, with 7 bases between the two germline ends. Germline loops: CDR1 SEHNR, CDR2 FQNEAQ (reference sequence). The CDR3 loop spans 13 amino acids. The CDR3 loop reads CASSLGQFNEQFF. The CDR3, as DNA: TGTGCCAGCAGCTTAGGTCAGTTCAATGAGCAGTTCTTC.

This clonotype was seen repeatedly, ten times or more. V and J are TRBV11-3 and TRBJ1-2, with 9 positions matching TRBD1. CDR3 length: 17 amino acids. The V gene end was trimmed by 3 bases and the J gene end by 1 base; junction bases not matched to a gene: 9. CDR1 is SGHNT, CDR2 YENEEA, per germline. The CDR3 protein is CASSFYSGTGFNYGYTF. The CDR3 coding sequence is TGTGCCAGCAGCTTTTATAGTGGGACAGGGTTTAACTATGGCTACACCTTC.

This clonotype was counted many times. The chain uses TRBV6-1 and TRBJ2-7, with 8 bases aligning to TRBD2. The CDR3 has 14 amino acids. Germline lookup yields CDR1 MNHNS and CDR2 SASEGT. V shed 4 bases and J 5 bases; nucleotides not matched to a gene: 7. The CDR3 sequence: CASSGYDGRDEQYF. Written as DNA, the CDR3 is TGTGCCAGCAGTGGGTACGACGGGAGGGACGAGCAGTACTTC.

This clonotype has ten or more counts. The chain links TRBV28 to TRBJ1-4, with a possible D match to TRBD1 (6 bases). The germline V gene encodes CDR1 MDHEN and CDR2 SYDVKM. Deletions cut 7 bases from V and 5 bases from J, with 23 bases between. The CDR3 covers 17 residues. Here the CDR3 reads CASNSGDPVSANEKLFF. The CDR3, as DNA: TGTGCCAGCAACTCAGGGGACCCCGTTTCCGCGAATGAAAAACTGTTTTTT.

The chain couples TRBV2 to TRBJ2-7; the match to TRBD1 covers 9 bases. The CDR3 is made up of 16 amino acids. Germline CDR1 and CDR2: SNHLY and FYNNEI. Unmatched junction bases numbered 7, after V lost 4 bases and J lost 0 bases. Here the CDR3 DNA reads TGTGCCAGCAGTGCCACCGGGACAGGGTTCTCCTACGAGCAGTACTTC. Translating gives CASSATGTGFSYEQYF.

The sample holds many counts of this clonotype. The V gene is TRBV12-5, the J gene TRBJ2-7, with D perhaps matching TRBD1 (6 bases). Germline CDR1 and CDR2: LGHNT and FRNRAP. Trimming cost V 7 bases and J 6 bases, with 19 bases left between them. The CDR3 loop spans 14 amino acids. DNA for the CDR3: TGTGCTAGTGCCTCACAGGGCTCGGTAAGCGAGCAGTACTTC. This codes for CASASQGSVSEQYF.

The chain recombines TRBV19 with TRBJ2-3, with 10 bases identical to TRBD2. V gave up 5 bases and J gave up 1 base; unmatched junction bases: 9. The CDR3 has 17 amino acids. Germline V lookup: CDR1 LNHDA, CDR2 SQIVND (reference sequence). The CDR3 bases are TGTGCCAGTAGTCTACCGGGACTAGCGAGCCGCACAGATACGCAGTATTTT. Protein sequence: CASSLPGLASRTDTQYF.

The chain couples TRBV5-1 to TRBJ2-2; the D gene is possibly TRBD2 (5 bases). The CDR3 is 15 residues long. V was pared by 1 base and J by 4 bases, with 11 bases between. Germline V gives CDR1 SGHRS, CDR2 YFSETQ. In DNA form, the CDR3 reads TGCGCCAGCAGCTTGCCAGGAGGCGGCACCGGGGAGCTGTTTTTT. As protein: CASSLPGGGTGELFF.

Remarks on this clonotype: A much larger clone lies a single base off, so this may be a read error. The chain has TRBV20-1 and TRBJ1-1; 7 nucleotides align to TRBD1. CDR1 is DFQATT, CDR2 SNEGSKA, per germline (reference sequence). The CDR3 runs to 14 residues. In nucleotides, the CDR3 is TGCAGTGCTGGGCCGGGACAGCCGAACACTGAAGCTCTCTTT. Translated: CSAGPGQPNTEALF.

V and J are TRBV28 and TRBJ1-4, with D perhaps matching TRBD1 (5 bases). Germline V gene lookup returns CDR1 MDHEN and CDR2 SYDVKM. This CDR3 has 13 residues. The V end was cut by 7 bases, the J end by 15 bases, with 21 bases between. CDR3 in amino acids: CASIQTGASHLFF. CDR3 in DNA: TGTGCCAGCATCCAGACCGGGGCGAGTCATTTGTTTTTT.

This clonotype appeared many times. The rearrangement uses TRBV2 and TRBJ2-3, with 7 bases that match TRBD2. After removal of 2 bases from V and 2 bases from J, the junction contained 10 bases not matched to a gene. From germline, CDR1 is SNHLY and CDR2 FYNNEI. The CDR3 has 17 residues. The CDR3 nucleotides read TGTGCCAGCAGTGAAAGGGTAGCGGGTTATCTCACAGATACGCAGTATTTT. It specifies CASSERVAGYLTDTQYF.

V gene TRBV20-1 combines with J gene TRBJ2-5; 8 bases map to TRBD2. Unmatched junction bases numbered 2, after V lost 2 bases and J lost 3 bases. CDR1 and CDR2 from the germline V gene are DFQATT and SNEGSKA (reference sequence). CDR3 length: 13 residues. For the CDR3, the DNA is TGCAGTGCTAGATTAGCGGGAAAAGAGACCCAGTACTTC. This translates into CSARLAGKETQYF.

This clonotype was seen only a few times. This chain uses TRBV10-1 with TRBJ2-7; TRBD2 might be the D (6 bases). The length of the CDR3 is 15 residues. CDR1 and CDR2 from the germline V gene are WNHNN and SYGVQD (reference sequence). Trimming removed 6 bases at V and 1 base at J, with 16 bases between. This CDR3 reads CASSLRRDGSYEQYF. CDR3 sequence (DNA): TGCGCCAGCAGCCTGAGGAGGGATGGGTCCTACGAGCAGTACTTC.

This clonotype was counted only a few times. The rearrangement links TRBV27 to TRBJ1-4; 7 nucleotides align to TRBD1. The CDR3 has 15 amino acids. The V segment lost 8 bases and the J segment 8 bases; nucleotides outside the gene matches: 14. Germline-derived CDR1 and CDR2 are MNHEY and SMNVEV (reference sequence). This chain's CDR3 is CASAGPAGGREKLFF. CDR3 bases: TGTGCCAGCGCCGGCCCGGCAGGGGGGAGGGAAAAACTGTTTTTT.

This chain links TRBV7-8 with TRBJ1-2; no clear D gene. This CDR3 has 14 residues. V lost 1 base and J 6 bases, leaving 12 bases between the germline ends. The germline gives CDR1 SGHVS, CDR2 FQNEAQ. CDR3: CASSLVEDLDGYTF. The CDR3 DNA sequence: TGTGCCAGCAGCTTAGTTGAAGACCTTGATGGCTACACCTTC.

In its sample, this clonotype was seen many times. The gene calls are TRBV6-1 and TRBJ2-1; perhaps TRBD2 as D (5 bases). Trimming cost V 1 base and J 0 bases, with 7 bases left between them. CDR1 and CDR2 from the germline V gene are MNHNS and SASEGT. This CDR3 has 15 residues. In DNA, the CDR3 is TGTGCCAGCAGTGAAGAGCGGAGCTCCTACAATGAGCAGTTCTTC. Translated, it gives CASSEERSSYNEQFF.

This clonotype has a handful of counts. V usage is TRBV7-3 and J usage is TRBJ2-7, with D unresolved. The CDR3 consists of 13 residues. Germline V lookup: CDR1 SGHTA, CDR2 FQGTGA. V was pared by 0 bases and J by 5 bases, with 8 bases between. The chain's CDR3 is CASSLTVDNEQYF. The CDR3 DNA sequence: TGTGCCAGCAGCTTAACGGTTGACAACGAGCAGTACTTC.

This clonotype has a handful of counts. The rearrangement links TRBV15 to TRBJ2-1; 10 nucleotides match TRBD1. This CDR3 contains 14 residues. Trimming took 4 bases from V and 9 from J; bases not matched to a gene: 6. Germline CDR1 LNHNV, CDR2 YYDKDF (reference sequence). The CDR3 loop reads CATSTGQGPGEQFF. DNA of the CDR3: TGTGCCACCAGCACGGGACAGGGGCCCGGTGAGCAGTTCTTC.

The sample holds many counts of this clonotype. The chain recombines TRBV18 with TRBJ2-7; TRBD1 is a possible D gene (6 bases). CDR3 size: 17 residues. CDR1 KGHSH and CDR2 LQKENI come from the germline V gene. V lost 0 bases to trimming and J lost 0 bases, with 15 bases between them. The DNA for the CDR3 is TGTGCCAGCTCACCACCGGCCAGGGGCCCAGACTCCTACGAGCAGTACTTC. Amino acid sequence: CASSPPARGPDSYEQYF.

The gene calls are TRBV4-1 and TRBJ2-2; the match to TRBD2 covers 8 bases. Trimming removed 0 bases from V and 7 bases from J; junction bases left unmatched: 13. CDR1 MGHRA and CDR2 YSYEKL come from the germline V gene. The CDR3 loop spans 18 amino acids. In DNA, the CDR3 is TGCGCCAGCAGCCAAGATCTGGCTAGCGGGCCCAGAGTCGGGGAGCTGTTTTTT. Translated, it gives CASSQDLASGPRVGELFF.